These 30 T cell receptor beta chains came from one sample sequenced in a study of T-cell reconstitution after alpha-beta-depleted transplantation in children. Unique molecular identifiers featured in how the TCRbeta library was prepared. One entry per CDR3 protein results from TCRdb running MiXCR on the PCR reads. The sample records about 250,000 distinct CDR3 sequences, roughly a quarter being singletons. Sequenced material: PBMCs, mostly from graft donor cells, taken 360 days after TCRalphabeta/CD19-depleted stem cell transplant. These TCRs come from a female patient aged 2-15 years who had a stem cell transplant for congenital amegakaryocytic thrombocytopenia, so the T cells may come from the graft donor.

This sequence joins TRBV7-8 and TRBJ2-1; D ambiguous. This CDR3 is 15 amino acids long. Germline CDR1 SGHVS, CDR2 FQNEAQ. The V end lost 1 base, the J end lost 0 bases, and 7 bases lay between the germline ends. Here the CDR3 DNA reads TGTGCCAGCAGCTTAGTTCTAGACTCCTACAATGAGCAGTTCTTC. Translated, it gives CASSLVLDSYNEQFF.

The table lists this clonotype with many counts. The CDR3, as DNA: TGTGCCAGCAGTTCGCGAAACACCATATATTTT. Its protein is CASSSRNTIYF. The chain couples TRBV12-3 or TRBV12-4 to TRBJ1-3; D unclear. Deletions cut 4 bases from V and 5 bases from J, with 3 bases between. The CDR3 is made up of 11 amino acids.

This clonotype turned up a few times. The chain couples TRBV10-3 to TRBJ2-1, with 11 bases aligning to TRBD2. CDR1 ENHRY and CDR2 SYGVKD come from the germline V gene. J was trimmed by 5 bases and V by 9 bases; bases with no gene match: 9. The CDR3 consists of 15 residues. For the CDR3, the DNA is TGTGCCATAACGGCGGGACTAGCGGCAGACAATGAGCAGTTCTTC. It is translated as CAITAGLAADNEQFF.

This clonotype has a handful of counts. This chain connects TRBV4-3 to TRBJ2-4, with 9 bases fitting TRBD2. This CDR3 has 19 residues. The V gene end was trimmed by 0 bases and the J gene end by 0 bases; junction bases not matched to a gene: 9. Germline V gene sequence: CDR1 LGHNA, CDR2 YSLEER. CDR3 in DNA: TGCGCCAGCAGCCAAGATCGCGAGCGGGAGGTACTAGCCAAAAACATTCAGTACTTC. As protein: CASSQDREREVLAKNIQYF.

This clonotype was seen a few times. The chain has TRBV4-1 and TRBJ1-4; D unclear. This CDR3 has 15 residues. The ends were cut back, 3 bases at V and 4 bases at J, with 12 bases in the middle. Germline-derived CDR1 and CDR2 are MGHRA and YSYEKL. The CDR3 is CASSHPWRLNEKLFF. As DNA, the CDR3 is TGCGCCAGCAGCCACCCTTGGAGACTTAATGAAAAACTGTTTTTT.

The table lists this clonotype with a few counts. The rearrangement links TRBV25-1 to TRBJ2-2; a possible D gene is TRBD2 (6 bases). The CDR3 length is 13 residues. The germline V and J ends were trimmed by 6 bases and 4 bases, with 9 bases remaining between them. Germline lookup yields CDR1 MGHDK and CDR2 SYGVNS. This CDR3 reads CASRRGPTGELFF. The DNA for the CDR3 is TGTGCCAGCAGGCGGGGCCCCACCGGGGAGCTGTTTTTT.

The chain is built from TRBV21-1 and TRBJ1-3. TRBV21-1 constitutes a pseudogene. The CDR3 contains 15 residues. The CDR3 region is CASSILERAGNTIYF. The CDR3 DNA reads as TGTGCCAGCAGCATCCTGGAACGGGCTGGAAACACCATATATTTT.

The rearrangement links TRBV6-1 to TRBJ2-5, with D perhaps TRBD1 (6 bases). Trimming pared 4 bases from V and 5 bases from J, leaving 20 bases between. From germline, CDR1 is MNHNS and CDR2 SASEGT. There are 16 residues in the CDR3. Here the CDR3 DNA reads TGTGCCAGCAGTGTAGCTCCACAGGGTTTCATCGAGACCCAGTACTTC. Its protein product is CASSVAPQGFIETQYF.

V and J are TRBV7-9 and TRBJ1-1; the D is unclear. This CDR3 comprises 12 residues. Germline V gene lookup returns CDR1 SEHNR and CDR2 FQNEAQ (reference sequence). Trimming stripped 5 bases from V and 8 bases from J, with 12 bases between. The CDR3 spells CASSPLSAEAFF. The CDR3 nucleotides are TGTGCCAGCAGCCCCCTCAGTGCAGAAGCTTTCTTT.

This clonotype was counted a few times. V gene TRBV29-1 combines with J gene TRBJ1-4; D remains ambiguous. This CDR3 spans 13 amino acids. The germline V gene has CDR1 SQVTM and CDR2 ANQGSEA. Trimming cost V 3 bases and J 2 bases, with 7 bases left between them. CDR3 loop: CSVDLGTNEKLFF. DNA of the CDR3: TGCAGCGTTGACCTGGGGACTAATGAAAAACTGTTTTTT.

V and J are TRBV7-9 and TRBJ2-2; D ambiguous. The CDR3 covers 13 residues. Germline V gene sequence: CDR1 SEHNR, CDR2 FQNEAQ (reference sequence). Trimming removed 10 bases at V and 4 bases at J, with 13 bases between. This chain's CDR3 is CATAIDGTGELFF. In nucleotides, the CDR3 is TGTGCCACCGCGATAGACGGCACCGGGGAGCTGTTTTTT.

The V and J genes are TRBV20-1 and TRBJ2-7, with D hard to call. V lost 8 bases, J lost 4 bases, and 15 bases lay in between. The CDR3 runs to 12 residues. Germline V lookup: CDR1 DFQATT, CDR2 SNEGSKA (reference sequence). CDR3 sequence: CSPSANPYEQYF. The DNA for the CDR3 is TGCAGTCCCTCTGCTAACCCGTACGAGCAGTACTTC.

This clonotype was observed a handful of times. The genes are TRBV20-1 and TRBJ2-1, with 7 positions matching TRBD1. The CDR3 covers 15 residues. Germline loops: CDR1 DFQATT, CDR2 SNEGSKA (reference sequence). The J segment lost 6 bases and the V segment lost 1 base, leaving 9 bases of the junction unmatched. As DNA, the CDR3 is TGCAGTGCTAGAGTACAGGGGTCCGATGTCAATGAGCAGTTCTTC. Translation gives CSARVQGSDVNEQFF.

The chain joins TRBV20-1 to TRBJ1-5, with D possibly matching TRBD1 (5 bases). The germline V and J ends were trimmed by 0 bases and 6 bases, with 15 bases remaining between them. Germline-derived CDR1 and CDR2 are DFQATT and SNEGSKA (reference sequence). The CDR3 has 15 amino acids. The CDR3 DNA reads TGCAGTGCTAGAGATTTGGGACCTGGAGGTCAGCCCCAGCATTTT. Translated, it gives CSARDLGPGGQPQHF.

Many counts were recorded for this clonotype. The genes are TRBV3-1 and TRBJ2-4; D possibly corresponds to TRBD2 (6 bases). V lost 3 bases, J lost 0 bases, and 9 bases lay in between. The CDR3 sequence is 15 residues long. Germline V CDR1 and CDR2: LGHDT, YNNKEL (reference sequence). The CDR3 nucleotides read TGTGCCAGCAGCCACACGGGACTAGCCAAAAACATTCAGTACTTC. Translated: CASSHTGLAKNIQYF.

This chain joins TRBV11-1 and TRBJ2-1, with D possibly matching TRBD2 (5 bases). Germline V lookup: CDR1 SGHAT, CDR2 FQDESV (reference sequence). V was cut by 2 bases and J by 1 base, with 9 bases left in between. The CDR3 covers 15 residues. The CDR3 protein is CASSLSGDSYNEQFF. The CDR3 DNA is TGTGCCAGCAGCTTAAGCGGAGATTCCTACAATGAGCAGTTCTTC. The complete variable domain, with remaining parts taken from reference TRBV11-1 and TRBJ2-1, reads EAEVAQSPRYKITEKSQAVAFWCDPISGHATLYWYRQILGQGPELLVQFQDESVVDDSQLPKDRFSAERLKGVDSTLKIQPAELGDSAMYLCASSLSGDSYNEQFFGPGTRLTVL.

This chain uses TRBV20-1 with TRBJ1-5; unclear D gene. CDR1 and CDR2 from the germline V gene are DFQATT and SNEGSKA (reference sequence). The CDR3 has 13 residues. V gave up 3 bases and J gave up 8 bases, with 14 bases separating them. The CDR3 spells CSASRAVPEPQHF. CDR3 coding DNA: TGCAGTGCTAGCCGCGCAGTCCCGGAGCCCCAGCATTTT.

V usage is TRBV20-1 and J usage is TRBJ1-2; 7 bases fit TRBD1. From germline, CDR1 is DFQATT and CDR2 SNEGSKA (reference sequence). The CDR3 consists of 12 residues. V lost 6 bases, J lost 4 bases, and 5 bases stayed unmatched. This chain's CDR3 is CSANRQGYGYTF. As DNA, the CDR3 is TGCAGTGCCAACCGACAGGGCTATGGCTACACCTTC.

This clonotype was seen more than once but under ten times. The rearrangement links TRBV5-1 to TRBJ2-1; a possible D gene is TRBD2 (6 bases). The V gene lost 4 bases and the J gene lost 7 bases, with 12 bases spanning the gap. CDR3 size: 13 residues. The germline CDR1 and CDR2 sequences are SGHRS and YFSETQ. CDR3 sequence: CASSPGLLNEQFF. CDR3 DNA sequence: TGCGCCAGCAGCCCGGGACTTTTAAATGAGCAGTTCTTC.

In its sample, this clonotype was seen a few times. The chain employs TRBV4-2 and TRBJ1-1; D is unclear. Looked up from germline, CDR1 is LGHNA and CDR2 is YNFKEQ. The CDR3 sequence is 15 residues long. Trimming cost V 0 bases and J 4 bases, with 12 bases left between them. In DNA, the CDR3 is TGTGCCAGCAGCCAAGAGTGGGGAGTGGGCACTGAAGCTTTCTTT. This gives the protein CASSQEWGVGTEAFF.

This clonotype has more than one count but fewer than ten. J is TRBJ1-6 and V is TRBV7-2; D might be TRBD1 (6 bases). V shed 8 bases and J shed 2 bases, with 10 bases lying between them. The CDR3 loop spans 14 amino acids. Germline CDR1 SGHTA, CDR2 FQGNSA. The CDR3 DNA reads as TGTGCCAGCCAGTGGGGGCCCTATAATTCACCCCTCCACTTT. It is translated as CASQWGPYNSPLHF.

This clonotype appeared many times. V gene TRBV4-3 combines with J gene TRBJ2-3; no clear D. CDR1 is LGHNA, CDR2 YSLEER, per germline. V was clipped by 0 bases and J by 0 bases, with 13 bases between them. This CDR3 spans 17 amino acids. CDR3 DNA: TGCGCCAGCAGCCAAGATCCAGCTGCGACTAGCACAGATACGCAGTATTTT. It is translated as CASSQDPAATSTDTQYF.

This clonotype has more than one count but fewer than ten. The chain couples TRBV9 to TRBJ2-5, with 10 nucleotides matching TRBD2. This CDR3 spans 17 amino acids. Germline CDR1 is SGDLS and CDR2 is YYNGEE. V dropped 0 bases and J dropped 5; count of bases not matched to a gene: 10. CDR3 nucleotide sequence: TGTGCCAGCAGCGTAGACCCAGCGGGAGGGCCGGGGGAGACCCAGTACTTC. Protein sequence: CASSVDPAGGPGETQYF.

This rearrangement joins TRBV4-2 to TRBJ2-7; TRBD2 agrees at 10 bases. Germline CDR1 reads LGHNA; CDR2 reads YNFKEQ. J lost 1 base, V lost 2 bases, and 2 bases had no gene match. The CDR3 has 15 residues. This chain's CDR3 is CASSQQGLASYEQYF. The CDR3 DNA sequence: TGTGCCAGCAGCCAACAGGGACTAGCGTCCTACGAGCAGTACTTC.

The gene calls are TRBV15 and TRBJ2-3, with 7 bases that match TRBD1. The trim removed 3 bases at V and 4 bases at J, leaving 4 bases unmatched. The CDR3 length is 14 residues. Germline V gene sequence: CDR1 LNHNV, CDR2 YYDKDF (reference sequence). As DNA, the CDR3 is TGTGCCACCAGCAGGGGGACAGACGCAGATACGCAGTATTTT. It codes for CATSRGTDADTQYF.

As for this clonotype: At one end the junction does not follow the germline gene, possibly because of a read error. The rearrangement uses TRBV3-1 and TRBJ1-1, with D perhaps TRBD1 (6 bases). Germline-derived CDR1 and CDR2 are LGHDT and YNNKEL (reference sequence). The CDR3 consists of 14 residues. CDR3 region: CASNQEAVTGFAFF. CDR3 coding DNA: TGTGCCAGCAACCAAGAGGCAGTTACAGGGTTTGCTTTCTTT.

This clonotype was observed a handful of times. The chain joins TRBV4-1 to TRBJ2-1; no clear D gene. The germline V gene has CDR1 MGHRA and CDR2 YSYEKL. The V and J ends lost 2 bases and 2 bases respectively, with 10 bases between them. The CDR3 sequence is 15 residues long. Written as DNA, the CDR3 is TGCGCCAGCAGCCAATCAAGGACGACCTACAATGAGCAGTTCTTC. Its protein is CASSQSRTTYNEQFF.

V usage is TRBV4-3 and J usage is TRBJ2-3; the D gene is possibly TRBD2 (6 bases). V was pared by 0 bases and J by 7 bases, with 14 bases between. The CDR3 length is 15 residues. Germline V gene lookup returns CDR1 LGHNA and CDR2 YSLEER. The CDR3 sequence is CASSQDPEAGYTQYF. The CDR3 DNA reads as TGCGCCAGCAGCCAAGATCCCGAGGCGGGGTATACGCAGTATTTT.

This clonotype turned up a few times. This chain's CDR3 is CASIPRLGRQGGNTGELFF. The DNA of the CDR3 is TGTGCCAGCATCCCCCGTCTGGGACGACAGGGGGGGAACACCGGGGAGCTGTTTTTT. This sequence joins TRBV6-2 or TRBV6-3 and TRBJ2-2; 9 nucleotides align to TRBD1. Germline CDR1 is MNHEY and CDR2 is SVGEGT. The length of the CDR3 is 19 residues. Trimming removed 7 bases from V and 1 base from J; junction bases left unmatched: 16.

The table lists this clonotype with many counts. The gene calls are TRBV12-3 or TRBV12-4 and TRBJ2-3; 7 bases are a match to TRBD2. V lost 10 bases, J lost 4 bases, and 11 bases stayed unmatched. The CDR3 runs 14 residues. CDR3 in DNA: TGTGCCACCAGAGCGGGGCCTGGGTCAGATACGCAGTATTTT. Translation gives CATRAGPGSDTQYF.